What follows is one T cell receptor beta chain and its context. The antigen remains unidentified. The sample comes from a study of T cells in localized non-small cell lung cancer. Study-wide points: Higher T cell density in the blood was associated with longer overall survival, whereas higher adjacent-lung clonality associated with shorter survival. Adjacent lung was found to contain a median approximately 52 of the top 100 tumor clones. Adjacent uninvolved lung had the highest clonality, suggesting focused antigen responses. Without multi-region sequencing, intratumor heterogeneity could not be excluded.

Here immunoSEQ multiplex PCR was the method, and the copy in TCRdb shows in-frame clones only, minus some. The data contain 35,000 or so clones, 80% to 90% of them singletons. The sequencing used peripheral blood, collected before any cancer treatment. The source is a woman between 35 and 70 years old with stage I lung adenocarcinoma.

The CDR3 here is CASSGAFGELFF. The CDR3 DNA follows: TGTGCCAGTAGCGGGGCGTTCGGGGAGCTGTTTTTT. This chain joins TRBV19 and TRBJ2-2; D is tentatively TRBD1 or TRBD2 (5 bases each). Germline-derived CDR1 and CDR2 are LNHDA and SQIVND (reference sequence). The CDR3 is made up of 12 amino acids. V dropped 6 bases and J dropped 7 bases, with 9 bases sitting between them.